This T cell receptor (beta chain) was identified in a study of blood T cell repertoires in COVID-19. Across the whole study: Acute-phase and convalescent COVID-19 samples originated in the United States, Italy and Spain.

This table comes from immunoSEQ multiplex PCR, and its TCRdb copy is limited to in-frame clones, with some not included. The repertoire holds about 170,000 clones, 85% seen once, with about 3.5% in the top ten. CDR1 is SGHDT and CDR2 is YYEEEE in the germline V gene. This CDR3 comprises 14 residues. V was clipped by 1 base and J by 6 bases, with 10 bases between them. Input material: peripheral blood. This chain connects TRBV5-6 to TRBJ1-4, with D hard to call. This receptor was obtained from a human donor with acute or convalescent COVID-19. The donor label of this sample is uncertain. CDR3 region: CASSLTEVHEKLFF. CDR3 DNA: TGTGCCAGCAGCTTGACCGAGGTTCATGAAAAACTGTTTTTT.